This TCR beta chain was found in a study of response to subunit inactivated influenza vaccine listed by TCRdb under 2018. For the study in its entirety: Deep quantitative profiling of the T cell receptor repertoire was used in the study to follow responses to a trivalent subunit inactivated influenza vaccine. Beyond this particular receptor, the publication reports: According to the authors, only a limited number of new T cells may be recruited by each seasonal influenza vaccination.

Library prep was done by RT-PCR. Instrument used: Illumina HiSeq 2500. TCRdb reworked the public reads: Q25 trimming with fastp, MiXCR clone assembly, productive beta chains retained. Merged by CDR3 protein, the rows form single entries marked with the most common genes and DNA. This sample comprises 500,000 to 750,000 distinct CDR3 sequences, 12% to 15% of them detected only once. Approximately 10% of the sample comes from the top ten. The CDR1 and CDR2 encoded by the germline V gene are MGHDK and SYGVNS. The CDR3 starts with the cysteine, ends with the phenylalanine, and has 13 residues. Left in the record is the CDR3 DNA by itself, 39 bases read in frame from the first base. V is clipped by 10 bases and J by 5 bases, and the sequence between their germline boundaries is 18 bases long. In regard to this clonotype: The target of this receptor is not known. Nothing much larger sits one base from this clone, and base qualities are not available.

This chain joins TRBV25-1 to TRBJ2-7, with the D segment possibly TRBD1 or TRBD2, each aligning over 8 bases. This TCR was sampled from a man aged 50 to 59 who received an inactivated influenza vaccine. Donor details come from another sample of the same person, matched by shared clones. Sequenced here: PBMCs from blood, sampled 12 days after vaccination. The CDR3 sequence is CATGGGQVHEQYF. DNA sequence: TGTGCCACCGGGGGGGGACAGGTCCACGAGCAGTACTTC.